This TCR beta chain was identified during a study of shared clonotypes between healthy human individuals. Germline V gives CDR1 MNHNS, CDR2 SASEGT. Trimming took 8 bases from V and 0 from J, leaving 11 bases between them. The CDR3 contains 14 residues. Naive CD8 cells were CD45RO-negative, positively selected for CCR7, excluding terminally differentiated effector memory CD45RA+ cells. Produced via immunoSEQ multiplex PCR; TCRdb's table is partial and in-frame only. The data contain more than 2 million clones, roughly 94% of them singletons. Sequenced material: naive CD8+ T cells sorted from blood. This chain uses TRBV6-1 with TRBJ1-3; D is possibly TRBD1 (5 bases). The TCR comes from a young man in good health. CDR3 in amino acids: CASGTPRSGNTIYF. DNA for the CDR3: TGTGCCAGCGGGACTCCCCGCTCTGGAAACACCATATATTTT.